The sequence of this TCR beta chain was determined in a study of Graves' ophthalmopathy and Graves' hyperthyroidism (dated by TCRdb to 2017 to 2018). About the full investigation: Peripheral blood was collected at initial diagnosis, prior to any treatment. The study used TCR beta repertoire signatures to distinguish Graves' ophthalmopathy from Graves' hyperthyroidism and to predict progression to ophthalmopathy. In total, around 140 blood samples were TCR-sequenced: fewer than 50 ophthalmopathy, roughly 80 hyperthyroidism and approximately 17 hyperthyroidism-to-ophthalmopathy patients. To explore V-J signatures that distinguish ophthalmopathy from hyperthyroidism, a discovery set of about 99 patients was enrolled, made up of 43 with ophthalmopathy and roughly 57 with stable hyperthyroidism. The independent validation cohort included approximately 19 hyperthyroidism patients plus 17 patients who later progressed from hyperthyroidism to ophthalmopathy. In five or six hyperthyroidism patients, the T-cell repertoires found in thyroid tissue were compared with those found in blood. Once sampling was done, hyperthyroidism patients were given methimazole at a starting dose of 30 mg daily, while ophthalmopathy patients were given high-dose intravenous methylprednisolone. The 85 to 100 discovery patients were randomly split 7:3 into training and test sets.

Points the paper makes about the study in general: The 13-signature model separated ophthalmopathy from stable hyperthyroidism with over 85% sensitivity and 81.08% specificity in cross-validation, and 80%/75% in the test set. No statistical method was used to set the sample size in advance, and the investigators knew which group each participant was assigned to. Most of the expanded thyroid clonotypes with a frequency above 0.001 were also detected in blood, and it was suggested that the thyroid immune response may be reflected by blood repertoires. In validation, the model predicted ophthalmopathy progression with nearly 71% sensitivity and 72.22% specificity; approximately 12 predicted patients were CT-confirmed with GO in a median of approximately 6.5 months.

For repertoire sequencing, TCR beta CDR3 regions were amplified from RNA transcripts. The first round of RT-PCR was done with HTBI primers and the Qiagen OneStep RT-PCR kit, and was followed by a second round of multiplex PCR, then size selection and purification. Libraries were sequenced paired-end with 100 bp reads on an Illumina HiSeq2000. Per the original workflow: SOAPnuke was used to process the reads, throwing out any read that had adapters, had uncalled bases, had a mean Phred below 15, or lacked an exact constant-primer or identifier match. COPE v1.2.5 was used to merge high-quality paired reads. Unique nucleotide sequences were defined as clonotypes and aligned to IMGT TRB V, D and J references using MiTCR v1.1. Only V-J combinations with frequency above 0.0001 were analysed, covering approximately 99% of repertoires. For each V-J combination, a TCR clonal expansion and chaos score was defined as F50 clonal expansion divided by the chaos observed in the TCRdist matrix. Features were reduced by Welch's t-statistics and random forest to more than 10 V-J combinations, which fed a naive Bayes classifier. The similarity between thyroid and blood repertoires was quantified using the Morisita-Horn index. In TCRdb, the public reads were trimmed at Q25 with fastp and aligned with MiXCR, with productive beta chains retained. Duplicate CDR3 protein sequences are folded into a single record with the most common DNA and genes. Here the V and J calls rest on TCRdb's processing, not on the authors' analysis. The sample contains roughly 230,000 distinct CDR3 sequences, about a fifth of them found a single time. Approximately 39% of the sample belongs to the ten largest clones.

The germline V gene sets CDR1 to SGHRS and CDR2 to YFSETQ. Counted from cysteine to phenylalanine, this CDR3 has 17 amino acids. Only the CDR3 part of the read is kept: 51 bases, read in frame from the first base. At the junction V is shortened by 4 bases and J by 0 bases, with 17 bases in between. The ophthalmopathy patients had moderately to severely active disease, with a Clinical Activity Score of 3 or higher, a NOSPECS grade of 4 or higher, and a disease duration of less than 3 months. Patients with other autoimmune diseases, uncontrolled infections, pregnancy or lactation were excluded. Clinical symptoms, serum thyroxine, TRAb, thyroid ultrasound and orbital computed tomography were used for diagnosis. Using Ficoll-Paque density gradient centrifugation, PBMCs were isolated from about 10 ml of fresh peripheral blood. Total RNA was extracted using Trizol reagent, and RNA quality was checked on an Agilent 2100 Bioanalyzer.

The sample holds many counts of this clonotype. Its recognized antigen is unknown. Base-call qualities are not available, and no considerably larger clone is one nucleotide away. This TCR came from a woman aged 45-65 years with Graves' ophthalmopathy. Donor details come from another sample of the same person, matched by shared clones. Sequenced sample: peripheral blood. Rearrangement joined TRBV5-1 to TRBJ1-3, with no reliable assignment of the D segment. The CDR3 amino acid sequence is: CASSRWGIQNSGNTIYF. In nucleotides, the sequence is TGCGCCAGCAGCCGCTGGGGTATACAGAACTCTGGAAACACCATATATTTT.